These T cell receptor beta chains were read from a single sample in a study of OX40 agonist ivuxolimab in advanced cancers. Profiled with immunoSEQ multiplex PCR; TCRdb holds only in-frame clones, not every one. The sample consists of about 82,000 clones, more than 80% of them appearing once. Sequenced here: CD4+ or CD8+ T cells sorted from blood, sampled in a trial of the OX40 agonist ivuxolimab. The receptor set was obtained from an adult with an advanced solid tumor such as melanoma, head and neck, liver or kidney cancer. Each CDR3 is given with its conserved first and last residue. A D gene is named only where the DNA matches it firmly. Part of the rows lack a size; the others show once, few, many or a class for expanded clones.

clone size,J gene,V gene,CDR3 length,D gene,CDR3 DNA,CDR3 protein
-,TRBJ1-2,TRBV5-1,13,-,TGCGCCAGCAGCTTGGACAGGCCCACCGGCTACACCTTC,CASSLDRPTGYTF
-,TRBJ2-5,TRBV7-9,14,-,TGTGCCAGCAGCCCCGGGGGTCCGGGAGAGACCCAGTACTTC,CASSPGGPGETQYF
-,TRBJ2-1,TRBV18,15,-,TGTGCCAGCTCTCCCCGGGGAGGCGACTACAATGAGCAGTTCTTC,CASSPRGGDYNEQFF
-,TRBJ1-5,TRBV5-1,13,-,TGCGCCAGCAGCTTACGAGGTAATCAGCCCCAGCATTTT,CASSLRGNQPQHF
medium-sized,TRBJ2-1,TRBV7-2,15,TRBD1,TGTGCCAGCAGCTTGGCAGGGGGAGTTTACAATGAGCAGTTCTTC,CASSLAGGVYNEQFF
-,TRBJ1-1,TRBV6-1,11,-,TGTGCCAGCAGTGAAGTTGGGGGAGCTTTCTTT,CASSEVGGAFF
-,TRBJ1-5,TRBV10-1,14,-,TGCGCCAGCAGTGAGTTAGGTCCAGATCAGCCCCAGCATTTT,CASSELGPDQPQHF
-,TRBJ1-1,TRBV7-9,15,-,TGTGCCAGCAGCCAGGGACTGAGACCGAACACTGAAGCTTTCTTT,CASSQGLRPNTEAFF
-,TRBJ2-3,TRBV4-1,17,TRBD1,TGCGCCAGCAGCCAGTCAAGGGACAGGGTGGGGTCAGATACGCAGTATTTT,CASSQSRDRVGSDTQYF
-,TRBJ1-1,TRBV6-1,15,-,TGTGCCAGCAGTGAGCAGACCTACATGAACACTGAAGCTTTCTTT,CASSEQTYMNTEAFF
-,TRBJ2-7,TRBV28,14,-,TGTGCCAGCACACGGGGCTGGGGGGTGTACGAGCAGTACTTC,CASTRGWGVYEQYF
-,TRBJ2-5,TRBV7-6,12,-,TGTGCCAGCAGCTTAAGAGAAGAGACCCAGTACTTC,CASSLREETQYF
-,TRBJ2-3,TRBV6-6,14,-,TGTGCCAGCAGTTATGGTTGGGGGTCAGATACGCAGTATTTT,CASSYGWGSDTQYF
-,TRBJ2-7,TRBV5-1,15,TRBD1,TGCGCCAGCAGCCCGGACAGGGGGTTCAGCGGCGAGCAGTACTTC,CASSPDRGFSGEQYF
-,TRBJ2-3,TRBV30,14,-,TGTGCCTGGACCCCGATGGGTTTCACAGATACGCAGTATTTT,CAWTPMGFTDTQYF
few,TRBJ1-3,TRBV28,14,-,TGTGCCAGCAGTTTTCAGGGTCGGGATGGCACCATATATTTT,CASSFQGRDGTIYF
-,TRBJ2-2,TRBV7-7,13,-,TGTGCCAGCAGCCAAGACATCACCGGGGAGCTGTTTTTT,CASSQDITGELFF
once,TRBJ2-7,TRBV19,15,-,TGTGCCAGTAGGGACGGTCCAGGCCCTTCCTACGAGCAGTACTTC,CASRDGPGPSYEQYF
-,TRBJ1-1,TRBV20-1,11,-,TGCAGTGCTAAGGTTCACACTGAAGCTTTCTTT,CSAKVHTEAFF
-,TRBJ1-4,TRBV19,13,-,TGTGCCAGTACTAAAACGGACCTGGAAAAACTGTTTTTT,CASTKTDLEKLFF
-,TRBJ1-1,TRBV7-6,13,-,TGTGCCAGCAGCTTAGTAGGGGGAAATGAAGCTTTCTTT,CASSLVGGNEAFF
-,TRBJ1-4,TRBV7-9,15,TRBD1,TGTGCCAGCAGCCTCTGGACAGGGTGGGAAGAAAAACTGTTTTTT,CASSLWTGWEEKLFF
-,TRBJ2-6,TRBV5-6,15,-,TGTGCCAGCAGCTTTCTGGGGACTGGGGCCAACGTCCTGACTTTC,CASSFLGTGANVLTF
-,TRBJ2-7,TRBV18,15,TRBD2,TGTGCCAGCTCACCACCAAGCGGGGGGGCCTACGAGCAGTACTTC,CASSPPSGGAYEQYF
-,TRBJ2-7,TRBV13,15,-,TGTGCCAGCAGCTTAGGGACAGGGAGGTCCTACGAGCAGTACTTC,CASSLGTGRSYEQYF
-,TRBJ2-3,TRBV12-1,16,-,TGTGCCAGCAGCTATTGTCTGGCGGGGGGGCCGGATACGCAGTATTTT,CASSYCLAGGPDTQYF
-,TRBJ2-7,TRBV19,15,-,TGTGCCAGTAGTATAGTGGGGCAGGCCACCTACGAGCAGTACTTC,CASSIVGQATYEQYF
-,TRBJ2-1,TRBV9,15,TRBD1,TGTGCCAGCAGCGTAGAAGGGACAGGCTACAATGAGCAGTTCTTC,CASSVEGTGYNEQFF
-,TRBJ2-7,TRBV6-1,16,TRBD2,TGTGCCAGCAGTGCTGGACTAGCGGGGGGAGTGAGAGAGCAGTACTTC,CASSAGLAGGVREQYF
-,TRBJ1-1,TRBV2,13,TRBD1,TGTGCCAACTCACAGGGGATCGAGACTGAAGCTTTCTTT,CANSQGIETEAFF
once,TRBJ2-5,TRBV27,16,TRBD1,TGTGCCAGCAGTTCCGGGACAGGCATTTTTCAAGAGACCCAGTACTTC,CASSSGTGIFQETQYF
-,TRBJ1-2,TRBV5-6,14,-,TGTGCCAGCAGCCCTCCCGAGGGGGGTCGCGGCTACACCTTC,CASSPPEGGRGYTF